This TCR beta chain was obtained from a study of blood T cells in healthy people across ages. On the study more broadly: Per every two T cells, about one barcoded beta molecule was captured by template switching.

On this clonotype itself: Antigen: not known.

Study results and caveats: TCR beta diversity, measured per million T cells, fell in a roughly linear way with age. It was the long-lived donors that had more naive CD4+ cells and higher diversity than aged donors.

Primers used in a second PCR of roughly 7 to 12 cycles were a sample-barcoded 5' primer and a J-beta primer mix. TCRdb redid the calling of the 5' RACE reads with MiXCR, one entry per CDR3 protein. The sample lists about 1.1 million distinct CDR3 sequences, roughly two fifths occurring once. The study drew donors from healthy Caucasian individuals in Russia aged roughly 6 to 90. The CDR3 runs 17 residues. With 1 base clipped from V and 0 bases from J, the junction kept 0 bases outside the gene matches. Per germline, CDR1 SGHTA and CDR2 FQGNSA. This receptor was taken from a man aged 18 to 30 in good health. The sample taken for sequencing was blood. The rearrangement joins TRBV7-2 to TRBJ2-6; TRBD1 matches 10 bases. CDR3 sequence: CASSLGTGGSGANVLTF. DNA of the CDR3: TGTGCCAGCAGCTTAGGGACAGGGGGCTCTGGGGCCAACGTCCTGACTTTC.